The 32 T cell receptor beta chains given below trace back to one sample, sequenced in a study of CXCR3-negative and CXCR3-positive naive CD8 T cells. Libraries were UMI-labeled 5' RACE TRB cDNA. TCRdb re-called the 5' RACE reads, yielding one record per CDR3 amino acid sequence without DNA. The table lists thousands of distinct CDR3 sequences. Sequencing input: naive CXCR3- CD8+ T cells from blood. Subset noted: CD45RO-CCR7+CD27+CD95- naive CD8+ T cells lacking CXCR3 (TNR3-). These receptors came from a human donor in good health. Some clones in this sample may be carry-over from other donors' samples.

This chain connects TRBV19 to TRBJ1-1; TCRdb picks TRBD1, but there is no DNA to check that call. CDR1 and CDR2 from the germline V gene are LNHDA and SQIVND (reference sequence). The CDR3 runs 15 residues. The chain's CDR3 is CASSATGGLNTEAFF.

In terms of frequency, this clonotype is medium-sized. The chain couples TRBV29-1 to TRBJ2-5; TCRdb selects TRBD2, and the lack of DNA leaves this call unchecked. Germline CDR1 is SQVTM and CDR2 is ANQGSEA. This CDR3 spans 14 amino acids. Here the CDR3 reads CSVVPVSGGETQYF.

By frequency, this clonotype is medium-sized (0.01 to 0.1%). This rearrangement joins TRBV12-3 or TRBV12-4 to TRBJ1-1; the D call of TRBD1 rests on TCRdb alone, since no DNA is present to check it. This CDR3 is built from 15 residues. The CDR3 sequence: CASSLVAGTNTEAFF.

Judged by frequency, this clonotype is medium-sized. The chain employs TRBV20-1 and TRBJ2-2; TCRdb designates TRBD1, a call that cannot be tested without DNA. Germline V lookup: CDR1 DFQATT, CDR2 SNEGSKA (reference sequence). This CDR3 region has 18 residues. The CDR3 here is CSARSAEYVTEHTGELFF.

By frequency, this clonotype is medium-sized. The rearrangement joins TRBV25-1 to TRBJ2-1; there is no DNA to check the TCRdb D call of TRBD1. The CDR3 spans 17 residues. From germline, CDR1 is MGHDK and CDR2 SYGVNS. The CDR3 region is CASSPPFGTGDLNEQFF.

This clonotype is identified as medium-sized (0.01 to 0.1%) from frequency. The rearrangement uses TRBV27 and TRBJ2-1; TCRdb picks TRBD2, but there is no DNA to check that call. Germline CDR1 MNHEY, CDR2 SMNVEV (reference sequence). The CDR3 is made up of 16 amino acids. The chain's CDR3 is CASIQKLAGVNNEQFF.

Frequency places this clonotype as medium-sized. The chain couples TRBV29-1 to TRBJ2-7; the TCRdb call, TRBD1, lacks DNA for checking. This CDR3 is built from 15 residues. CDR1 is SQVTM, CDR2 ANQGSEA, per germline. The chain's CDR3 is CSVEEGGAGAWEQYF.

This clonotype ranks as medium-sized in terms of frequency. The chain combines TRBV13 with TRBJ1-1; absent DNA, TCRdb's TRBD1 call cannot be checked. Germline assignment: CDR1 PRHDT and CDR2 FYEKMQ (reference sequence). The CDR3 is made up of 15 amino acids. The chain's CDR3 is CASSGPGRKNTEAFF.

Judged by frequency, this clonotype is medium-sized (0.01 to 0.1%). The rearrangement uses TRBV29-1 and TRBJ2-1; without DNA, the TCRdb call of TRBD1 cannot be checked. This CDR3 contains 14 residues. Per germline, CDR1 SQVTM and CDR2 ANQGSEA. This chain's CDR3 is CSVEGPGSDNEQFF.

This clonotype registers medium-sized (0.01 to 0.1%) by frequency. The gene calls are TRBV7-3 and TRBJ2-3; there is no DNA to check the TCRdb D call of TRBD2. Germline CDR1 reads SGHTA; CDR2 reads FQGTGA. The CDR3 covers 17 residues. The CDR3 sequence: CASSLTATSGSTDTQYF.

The V call is TRBV29-1, the J call TRBJ2-3; TCRdb lists TRBD1, though no DNA is available to test this call. Germline V gene lookup returns CDR1 SQVTM and CDR2 ANQGSEA. This CDR3 region has 14 residues. The CDR3 protein is CSVAPGTSTDTQYF.

V usage is TRBV10-2 and J usage is TRBJ1-2; TCRdb calls TRBD1, which cannot be checked without DNA. Germline V lookup: CDR1 WSHSY, CDR2 SAAADI. The CDR3 contains 13 residues. This chain's CDR3 is CASSVGTGGGYTF.

The chain couples TRBV14 to TRBJ1-6. The CDR3 contains 13 residues. The germline CDR1 and CDR2 sequences are SGHDN and FVKESK. CDR3 amino acids: CASSQALNSPLHF.

This clonotype is identified as medium-sized from frequency. This chain connects TRBV7-9 to TRBJ2-3. CDR3 size: 15 residues. CDR1 is SEHNR and CDR2 is FQNEAQ in the germline V gene (reference sequence). The CDR3: CASSLDLGSTDTQYF.

This chain connects TRBV9 to TRBJ2-7; checking the TCRdb D call of TRBD2 is not possible without DNA. Germline V gene data show CDR1 as SGDLS and CDR2 as YYNGEE. The CDR3 runs 14 residues. Here the CDR3 reads CASSAREGDYEQYF. The complete variable domain, with remaining parts taken from reference TRBV9 and TRBJ2-7, reads DSGVTQTPKHLITATGQRVTLRCSPRSGDLSVYWYQQSLDQGLQFLIQYYNGEERAKGNILERFSAQQFPDLHSELNLSSLELGDSALYFCASSAREGDYEQYFGPGTRLTVT.

The chain combines TRBV20-1 with TRBJ2-1; TCRdb selects TRBD2, and the lack of DNA leaves this call unchecked. CDR3 length: 14 residues. Germline CDR1 is DFQATT and CDR2 is SNEGSKA (reference sequence). The CDR3 reads CSARTSGSLDEQFF.

The chain joins TRBV4-2 to TRBJ2-1; TCRdb outputs TRBD1, but without DNA this stays unchecked. Germline V CDR1 and CDR2: LGHNA, YNFKEQ. There are 17 residues in the CDR3. CDR3 residues: CASSQDPGQGGSNEQFF.

According to its frequency, this clonotype is medium-sized (0.01 to 0.1%). The rearrangement uses TRBV28 and TRBJ2-2; lacking DNA, the TRBD1 call made by TCRdb goes unchecked. The length of the CDR3 is 16 residues. CDR1 and CDR2 from the germline V gene are MDHEN and SYDVKM. Here the CDR3 reads CASCPRAGASTGELFF.

This clonotype is labeled medium-sized based on frequency. The chain combines TRBV5-1 with TRBJ2-7; lacking DNA, the TRBD1 call made by TCRdb goes unchecked. CDR1 is SGHRS, CDR2 YFSETQ, per germline. The CDR3 has 14 residues. The CDR3 is CASMGPGSSYEQYF. The whole variable domain, filled in from reference TRBV5-1 and TRBJ2-7, reads KAGVTQTPRYLIKTRGQQVTLSCSPISGHRSVSWYQQTPGQGLQFLFEYFSETQRNKGNFPGRFSGRQFSNSRSEMNVSTLELGDSALYLCASMGPGSSYEQYFGPGTRLTVT.

This clonotype is identified as medium-sized from frequency. The chain couples TRBV29-1 to TRBJ2-3. Germline V gene sequence: CDR1 SQVTM, CDR2 ANQGSEA. The CDR3 is 14 amino acids. The CDR3: CSVWGIGSTDTQYF.

This chain connects TRBV19 to TRBJ2-1; absent DNA, TCRdb's TRBD2 call cannot be checked. Germline V gives CDR1 LNHDA, CDR2 SQIVND (reference sequence). This CDR3 has 18 amino acids. CDR3 sequence: CASSNPGTSGRDLNEQFF.

V is TRBV7-6 and J is TRBJ2-5; TCRdb gives TRBD1 as the D gene, but with no DNA this cannot be confirmed. Germline loops: CDR1 SGHVS, CDR2 FNYEAQ. The CDR3 length is 14 residues. CDR3: CASSLAGGAETQYF.

This clonotype is classed as medium-sized (0.01 to 0.1%) by frequency. The genes are TRBV14 and TRBJ1-2; the TCRdb D gene call, TRBD1, has no DNA to confirm it. Germline V gene sequence: CDR1 SGHDN, CDR2 FVKESK. CDR3 length: 14 amino acids. The CDR3 region is CASRRQGDNYGYTF.

Frequency places this clonotype as medium-sized. This chain links TRBV29-1 with TRBJ2-1. CDR3 length equals 13 residues. CDR1 SQVTM and CDR2 ANQGSEA come from the germline V gene. CDR3: CSAGKGSYNEQFF.

This clonotype is medium-sized (0.01 to 0.1%) by frequency. V gene TRBV7-8 combines with J gene TRBJ2-4; TCRdb designates TRBD1, a call that cannot be tested without DNA. CDR3 length: 13 residues. CDR1 is SGHVS, CDR2 FQNEAQ, per germline. The CDR3 loop is CASSLRADPIQYF.

The chain couples TRBV27 to TRBJ2-1. Germline CDR1 reads MNHEY; CDR2 reads SMNVEV (reference sequence). The CDR3 extends over 16 amino acids. CDR3 sequence reads: CASSLSQEISYNEQFF.

The V and J genes are TRBV13 and TRBJ1-1; there is no DNA to check the TCRdb D call of TRBD1. This CDR3 has 14 amino acids. Germline V gene lookup returns CDR1 PRHDT and CDR2 FYEKMQ (reference sequence). The CDR3 region is CASSTLTGVTEAFF. The full variable domain, completed using reference TRBV13 and TRBJ1-1, is AAGVIQSPRHLIKEKRETATLKCYPIPRHDTVYWYQQGPGQDPQFLISFYEKMQSDKGSIPDRFSAQQFSDYHSELNMSSLELGDSALYFCASSTLTGVTEAFFGQGTRLTVV.

The chain is built from TRBV28 and TRBJ2-7. Germline V gene lookup returns CDR1 MDHEN and CDR2 SYDVKM. This CDR3 comprises 11 residues. This CDR3 is CASSLGYEQYF.

The chain carries TRBV5-4 and TRBJ2-1; TCRdb names TRBD2, which stays unverified in the absence of DNA. This CDR3 spans 19 amino acids. In germline, CDR1 is SGHNT, CDR2 YYREEE (reference sequence). The CDR3 protein is CDSSSASGRQRSSYNEQFF.

This clonotype counts as medium-sized by frequency. This chain uses TRBV5-1 with TRBJ2-3. Per the germline V gene, CDR1 is SGHRS and CDR2 is YFSETQ. CDR3 length equals 12 residues. The CDR3 spells CASSLERYTQYF.

This clonotype ranks as medium-sized in terms of frequency. The V and J genes are TRBV29-1 and TRBJ2-1. Germline V gene sequence: CDR1 SQVTM, CDR2 ANQGSEA. This CDR3 is built from 13 residues. The CDR3 sequence: CSVRDGTSSEQFF.

The chain couples TRBV10-2 to TRBJ1-5; TCRdb selects TRBD1, and the lack of DNA leaves this call unchecked. The CDR3 totals 15 residues. The V gene's germline CDR1 is WSHSY and CDR2 SAAADI. The CDR3 sequence: CASREDSNSNQPQHF.